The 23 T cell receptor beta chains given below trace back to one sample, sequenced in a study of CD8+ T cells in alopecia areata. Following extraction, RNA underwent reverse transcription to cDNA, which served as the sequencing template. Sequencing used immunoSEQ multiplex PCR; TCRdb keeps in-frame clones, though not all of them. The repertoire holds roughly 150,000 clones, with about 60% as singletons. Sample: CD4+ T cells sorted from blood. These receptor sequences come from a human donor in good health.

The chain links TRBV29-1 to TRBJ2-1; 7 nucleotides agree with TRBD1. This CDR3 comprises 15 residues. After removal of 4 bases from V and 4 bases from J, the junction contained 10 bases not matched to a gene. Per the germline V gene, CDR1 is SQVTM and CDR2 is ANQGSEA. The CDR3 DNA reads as TGCAGCGTTGGGGCCAGGGGGTCGCGGTACAATGAGCAGTTCTTC. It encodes CSVGARGSRYNEQFF.

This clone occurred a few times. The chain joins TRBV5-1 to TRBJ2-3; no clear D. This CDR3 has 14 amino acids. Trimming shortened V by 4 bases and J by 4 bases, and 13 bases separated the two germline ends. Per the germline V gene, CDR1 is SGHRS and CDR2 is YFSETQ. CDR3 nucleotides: TGCGCCAGCAGCCCCGAGAGGTCATCAGATACGCAGTATTTT. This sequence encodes CASSPERSSDTQYF.

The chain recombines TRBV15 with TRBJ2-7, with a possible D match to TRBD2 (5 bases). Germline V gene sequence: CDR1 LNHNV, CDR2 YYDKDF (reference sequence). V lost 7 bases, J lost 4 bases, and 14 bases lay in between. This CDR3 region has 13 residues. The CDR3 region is CATTYGVWYEQYF. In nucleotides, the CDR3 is TGTGCCACCACCTACGGGGTGTGGTACGAGCAGTACTTC.

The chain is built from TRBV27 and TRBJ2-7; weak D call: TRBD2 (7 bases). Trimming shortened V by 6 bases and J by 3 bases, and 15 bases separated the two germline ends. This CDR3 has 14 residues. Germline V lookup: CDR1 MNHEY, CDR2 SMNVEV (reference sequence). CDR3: CASRGGAQSYEQYF. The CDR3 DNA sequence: TGTGCCAGCAGGGGGGGGGCACAGAGCTACGAGCAGTACTTC.

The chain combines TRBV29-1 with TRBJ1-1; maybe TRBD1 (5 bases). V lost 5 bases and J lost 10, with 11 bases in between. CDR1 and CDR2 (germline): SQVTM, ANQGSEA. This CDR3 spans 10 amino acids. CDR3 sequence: CSVRQGGAFF. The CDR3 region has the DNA TGCAGCGTTCGCCAGGGCGGAGCTTTCTTT. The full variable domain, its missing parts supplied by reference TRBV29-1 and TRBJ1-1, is SAVISQKPSRDICQRGTSLTIQCQVDSQVTMMFWYRQQPGQSLTLIATANQGSEATYESGFVIDKFPISRPNLTFSTLTVSNMSPEDSSIYLCSVRQGGAFFGQGTRLTVV.

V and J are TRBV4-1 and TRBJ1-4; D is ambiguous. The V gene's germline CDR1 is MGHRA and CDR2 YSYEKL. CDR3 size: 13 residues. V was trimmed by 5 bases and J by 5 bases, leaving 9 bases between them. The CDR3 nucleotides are TGCGCCAGCAGCGGGGATTACAATGAAAAACTGTTTTTT. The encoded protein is CASSGDYNEKLFF.

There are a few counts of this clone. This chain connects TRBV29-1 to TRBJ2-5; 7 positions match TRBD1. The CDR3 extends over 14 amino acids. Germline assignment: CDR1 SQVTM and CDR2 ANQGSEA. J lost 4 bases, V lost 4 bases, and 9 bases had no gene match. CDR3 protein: CSVVGSAGGETQYF. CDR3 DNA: TGCAGCGTTGTAGGGTCAGCAGGGGGAGAGACCCAGTACTTC. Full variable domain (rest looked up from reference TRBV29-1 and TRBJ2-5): SAVISQKPSRDICQRGTSLTIQCQVDSQVTMMFWYRQQPGQSLTLIATANQGSEATYESGFVIDKFPISRPNLTFSTLTVSNMSPEDSSIYLCSVVGSAGGETQYFGPGTRLLVL.

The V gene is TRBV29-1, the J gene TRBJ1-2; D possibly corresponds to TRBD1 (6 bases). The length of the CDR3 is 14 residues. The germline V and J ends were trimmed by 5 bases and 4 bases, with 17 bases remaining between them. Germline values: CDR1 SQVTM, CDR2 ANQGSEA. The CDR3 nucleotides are TGCAGCGTTTTCTCAATGGGGGCTGGCTATGGCTACACCTTC. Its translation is CSVFSMGAGYGYTF.

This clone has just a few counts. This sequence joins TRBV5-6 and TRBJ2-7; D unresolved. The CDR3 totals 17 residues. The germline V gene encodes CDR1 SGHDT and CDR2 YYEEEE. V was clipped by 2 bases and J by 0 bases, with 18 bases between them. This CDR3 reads CASSFPSPYSDSYEQYF. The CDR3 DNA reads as TGTGCCAGCAGCTTTCCAAGTCCCTACTCGGACTCCTACGAGCAGTACTTC.

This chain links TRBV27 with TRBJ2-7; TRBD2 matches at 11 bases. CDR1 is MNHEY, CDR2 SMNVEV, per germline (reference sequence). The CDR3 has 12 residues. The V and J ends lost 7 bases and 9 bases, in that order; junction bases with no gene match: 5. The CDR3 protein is CASKDSGRGQYF. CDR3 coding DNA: TGTGCCAGCAAAGATAGCGGGAGGGGGCAGTACTTC.

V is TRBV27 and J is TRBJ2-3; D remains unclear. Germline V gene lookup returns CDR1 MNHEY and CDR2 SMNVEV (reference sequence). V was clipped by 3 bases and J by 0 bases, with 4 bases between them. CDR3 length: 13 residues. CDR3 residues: CASSLSSTDTQYF. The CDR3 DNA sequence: TGTGCCAGCAGTTTGAGTAGCACAGATACGCAGTATTTT.

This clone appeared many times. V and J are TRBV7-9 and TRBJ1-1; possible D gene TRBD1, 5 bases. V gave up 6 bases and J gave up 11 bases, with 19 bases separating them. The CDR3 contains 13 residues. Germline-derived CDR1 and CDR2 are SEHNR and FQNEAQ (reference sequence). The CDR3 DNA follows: TGTGCCAGCAGGGTTTCGGACATGGGCCACGCTTTCTTT. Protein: CASRVSDMGHAFF.

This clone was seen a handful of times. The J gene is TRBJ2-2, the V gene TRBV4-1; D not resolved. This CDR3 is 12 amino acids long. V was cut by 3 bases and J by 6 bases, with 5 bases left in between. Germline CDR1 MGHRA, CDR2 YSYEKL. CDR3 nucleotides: TGCGCCAGCAGCCATCGGGCCGGGGAGCTGTTTTTT. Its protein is CASSHRAGELFF.

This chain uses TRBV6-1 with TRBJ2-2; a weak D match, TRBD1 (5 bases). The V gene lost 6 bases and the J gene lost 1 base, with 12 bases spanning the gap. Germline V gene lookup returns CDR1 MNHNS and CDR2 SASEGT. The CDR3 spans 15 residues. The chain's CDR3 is CASRQQELNTGELFF. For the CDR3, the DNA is TGTGCCAGCAGACAACAGGAACTGAACACCGGGGAGCTGTTTTTT.

CDR3 sequence (DNA): TGCGCCAGCAGCTTCCTGGGACAGGGCCAAGAGACCCAGTACTTC. Protein product: CASSFLGQGQETQYF. This chain connects TRBV5-1 to TRBJ2-5; 9 bases line up with TRBD1. With 2 bases clipped from V and 1 base from J, the junction kept 3 bases outside the gene matches. The CDR3 length is 15 residues. Germline CDR1 reads SGHRS; CDR2 reads YFSETQ.

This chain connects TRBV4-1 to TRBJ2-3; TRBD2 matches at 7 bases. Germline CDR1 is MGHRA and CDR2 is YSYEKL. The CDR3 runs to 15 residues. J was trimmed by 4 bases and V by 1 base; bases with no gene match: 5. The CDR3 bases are TGCGCCAGCAGCCAAGGGCGGGAGACGGCAGATACGCAGTATTTT. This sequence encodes CASSQGRETADTQYF.

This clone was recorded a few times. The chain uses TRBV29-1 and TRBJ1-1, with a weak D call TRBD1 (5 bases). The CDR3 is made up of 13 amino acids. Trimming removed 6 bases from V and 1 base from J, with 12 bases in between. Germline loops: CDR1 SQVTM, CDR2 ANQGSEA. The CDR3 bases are TGCAGCGTAACATGGGGACCGAACACTGAAGCTTTCTTT. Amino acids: CSVTWGPNTEAFF.

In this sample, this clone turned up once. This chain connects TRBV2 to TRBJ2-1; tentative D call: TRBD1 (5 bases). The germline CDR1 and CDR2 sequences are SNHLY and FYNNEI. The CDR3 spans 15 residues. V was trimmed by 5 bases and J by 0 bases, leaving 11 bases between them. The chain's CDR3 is CASSPRVSSYNEQFF. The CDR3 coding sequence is TGTGCCAGCAGTCCCAGGGTGAGCTCCTACAATGAGCAGTTCTTC.

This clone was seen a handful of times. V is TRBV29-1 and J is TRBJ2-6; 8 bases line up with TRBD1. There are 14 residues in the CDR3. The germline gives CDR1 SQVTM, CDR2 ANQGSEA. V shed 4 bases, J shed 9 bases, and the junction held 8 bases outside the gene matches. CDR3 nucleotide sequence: TGCAGCGTTGTGGGCCAGGGGGCCGTCAACGTCCTGACTTTC. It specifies CSVVGQGAVNVLTF.

The CDR3 bases are TGTGCCAGCAGGGCGGGGACAGTTCACAGCTCTGGGGCCAACGTCCTGACTTTC. Translating it yields CASRAGTVHSSGANVLTF. This chain joins TRBV5-6 and TRBJ2-6, with D perhaps matching TRBD1 (7 bases). Germline CDR1 SGHDT, CDR2 YYEEEE. The CDR3 is made up of 18 amino acids. V was pared by 5 bases and J by 0 bases, with 18 bases between.

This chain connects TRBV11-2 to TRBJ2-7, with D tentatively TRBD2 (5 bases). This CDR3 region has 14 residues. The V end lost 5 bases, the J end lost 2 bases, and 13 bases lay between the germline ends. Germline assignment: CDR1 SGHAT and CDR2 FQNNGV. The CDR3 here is CASSPDGGTYEQYF. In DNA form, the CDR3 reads TGTGCCAGCAGCCCCGACGGAGGTACCTACGAGCAGTACTTC.

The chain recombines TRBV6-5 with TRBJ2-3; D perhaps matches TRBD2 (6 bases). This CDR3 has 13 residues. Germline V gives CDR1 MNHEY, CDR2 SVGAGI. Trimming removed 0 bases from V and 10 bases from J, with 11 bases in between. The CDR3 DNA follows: TGTGCCAGCAGTTACTCGGTGGAGGGGCCGCAGTATTTT. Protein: CASSYSVEGPQYF.

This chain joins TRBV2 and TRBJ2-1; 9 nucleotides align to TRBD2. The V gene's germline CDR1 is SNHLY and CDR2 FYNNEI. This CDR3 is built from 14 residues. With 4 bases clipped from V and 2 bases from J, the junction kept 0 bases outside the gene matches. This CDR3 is CASSASGTYNEQFF. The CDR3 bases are TGTGCCAGCAGTGCTAGCGGGACCTACAATGAGCAGTTCTTC.